This T cell receptor beta chain was sequenced for a study of T cell repertoires in cytomegalovirus infection. Turning to the study itself: Public TCR beta signatures were indicative of both CMV infection and a matching HLA type.

To note about this clonotype: Its target is not known.

TCRdb analysed the reads with MiXCR anew, one entry per CDR3 protein. This sample has some 400,000 distinct CDR3 sequences, with 15% to 20% found just once. The V end was cut by 0 bases, the J end by 2 bases, with 7 bases between. Germline V CDR1 and CDR2: SGHDN, FVKESK. The CDR3 contains 14 residues. Findings and limits, study-wide: Public TCR beta family frequency separated CMV-and-HLA carriers, including in an independent cohort. Within the response measured ex vivo, HLA-C-restricted CMV-specific TCR beta clonotypes were dominant.

The sequence was obtained from a human donor in good health (CMV status not recorded). Some clones in this sample may be carry-over from other donors' samples. V gene TRBV14 combines with J gene TRBJ2-5; D is unresolved. The sequenced material came from PBMCs. The CDR3 sequence is CASSQDGAQETQYF. The CDR3 DNA reads TGTGCCAGCAGCCAAGATGGAGCTCAAGAGACCCAGTACTTC.